This paragraph covers one TCR beta chain sequence. Patients with Susac syndrome fulfilled recently defined diagnostic criteria for definite or probable disease. This specimen comes from a study of CD8 T cells in Susac syndrome. About the research overall: Among sequenced Susac syndrome patients, roughly six had active disease and eight were in remission.

Germline V lookup: CDR1 SGHRS, CDR2 YFSETQ. This CDR3 region has 15 residues. Trimming left V 0 bases short and J 1 base short, with 10 bases between. Roughly 0.45 to 1 ug RNA was reverse transcribed with random hexamers. TCRdb re-derived calls from the immunoSEQ multiplex PCR reads in MiXCR, one entry per CDR3 protein. The sample includes a few hundred thousand distinct CDR3 sequences, approximately 94% seen only once; the top ten take about 0.14%. The gene calls are TRBV5-1 and TRBJ1-1; D unresolved. Material: CD4+ T cells from PBMCs. This clonotype was sampled from a human donor with Susac syndrome. The CDR3 reads CASSLEWAGNTEAFF. The CDR3 DNA follows: TGCGCCAGCAGCTTGGAATGGGCCGGGAACACTGAAGCTTTCTTT.